Shown below are 18 T cell receptor beta chains from a single sample sequenced in a study of human T cells and chemical hapten exposure. TCRdb fed the RACE reads into MiXCR, producing one record per CDR3 protein. The sample holds about 380,000 distinct CDR3 sequences; more than 5% are singletons and the top ten take about 5%. The time point: patch test 2, 6 weeks after DPC sensitization. Treatment specified: therapeutic diphenylcyclopropenone sensitization with weekly scalp DPC. This material consisted of whole blood, taken in connection with sensitization to the hapten diphenylcyclopropenone (DPC). Source of these receptors: a woman younger than 35 with alopecia areata. Some clones in this sample may be carry-over from other donors' samples.

This clonotype was detected a few times. The rearrangement joins TRBV2 to TRBJ1-5, with no clear D. CDR1 and CDR2 from the germline V gene are SNHLY and FYNNEI. This CDR3 region has 13 residues. V lost 5 bases, J lost 7 bases, and 12 bases lay in between. DNA for the CDR3: TGTGCCAGCAGTACGGACGGAGGGCAGCCCCAGCATTTT. Residues: CASSTDGGQPQHF.

In this sample, this clonotype turned up a few times. V gene TRBV6-5 combines with J gene TRBJ1-5; D gene ambiguous. The V gene's germline CDR1 is MNHEY and CDR2 SVGAGI. V lost 2 bases, J lost 9 bases, and 14 bases lay in between. The CDR3 extends over 14 amino acids. The CDR3: CASSYRSRGLPQHF. Here the CDR3 DNA reads TGTGCCAGCAGTTACCGGAGTAGAGGGCTGCCCCAGCATTTT.

V usage is TRBV24-1 and J usage is TRBJ2-2; D not resolved. The CDR3 contains 14 residues. The germline gives CDR1 KGHDR, CDR2 SFDVKD. Trimming removed 3 bases at V and 3 bases at J, with 7 bases between. The CDR3 sequence is CATSDTRDTGELFF. CDR3 sequence (DNA): TGTGCCACCAGTGATACAAGGGACACCGGGGAGCTGTTTTTT.

In its sample, this clonotype was seen many times. The chain combines TRBV4-2 with TRBJ1-2, with 12 nucleotides matching TRBD1. The length of the CDR3 is 16 residues. Per germline, CDR1 LGHNA and CDR2 YNFKEQ. V gave up 4 bases and J gave up 4 bases; unmatched junction bases: 7. CDR3 sequence: CASSPQAGQGAYGYTF. The DNA for the CDR3 is TGTGCCAGCAGCCCACAAGCGGGACAGGGGGCCTATGGCTACACCTTC.

In its sample, this clonotype was seen a few times. DNA of the CDR3: TGTGCCAGCAGCTACCAGGGAGGGTCCCAGCCCCAGCATTTT. This translates into CASSYQGGSQPQHF. The V call is TRBV6-5, the J call TRBJ1-5, with a possible D match to TRBD1 (5 bases). The CDR3 sequence is 14 residues long. Trimming removed 6 bases at V and 7 bases at J, with 16 bases between. The germline CDR1 and CDR2 sequences are MNHEY and SVGAGI.

Only a few counts were recorded for this clonotype. The chain couples TRBV20-1 to TRBJ2-1; D may be TRBD1 (7 bases). Between the trimmed V and J ends, which lost 6 bases and 4 bases, there was a span of 16 bases. Per germline, CDR1 DFQATT and CDR2 SNEGSKA (reference sequence). The CDR3 extends over 14 amino acids. CDR3 DNA: TGCAGTGCCACAGGGGCGGGGACGTACAATGAGCAGTTCTTC. Protein product: CSATGAGTYNEQFF.

This clonotype was detected ten times or more. The V call is TRBV5-1, the J call TRBJ1-3; the match to TRBD1 covers 7 bases. The CDR3 runs 16 residues. Germline V gives CDR1 SGHRS, CDR2 YFSETQ. Unmatched junction bases numbered 4, after V lost 0 bases and J lost 1 base. DNA of the CDR3: TGCGCCAGCAGCTTGGGAGACAGGGCGTCTGGAAACACCATATATTTT. It encodes CASSLGDRASGNTIYF.

The rearrangement joins TRBV28 to TRBJ2-4; D is possibly TRBD1 (6 bases). The germline V gene encodes CDR1 MDHEN and CDR2 SYDVKM. The ends were cut back, 6 bases at V and 0 bases at J, with 15 bases in the middle. The CDR3 length is 16 residues. DNA for the CDR3: TGTGCCAGCAGGTCTGACAGGTCCCCAGCCAAAAACATTCAGTACTTC. It encodes CASRSDRSPAKNIQYF. The whole variable domain, remainder taken from reference TRBV28 and TRBJ2-4, is DVKVTQSSRYLVKRTGEKVFLECVQDMDHENMFWYRQDPGLGLRLIYFSYDVKMKEKGDIPEGYSVSREKKERFSLILESASTNQTSMYLCASRSDRSPAKNIQYFGAGTRLSVL.

Many counts were recorded for this clonotype. The chain is built from TRBV28 and TRBJ1-4, with a weak D call TRBD1 (5 bases). The CDR3 loop spans 13 amino acids. The germline V gene encodes CDR1 MDHEN and CDR2 SYDVKM. The V end lost 7 bases, the J end lost 6 bases, and 12 bases lay between the germline ends. The chain's CDR3 is CASNLDTDEKLFF. The CDR3 DNA sequence: TGTGCCAGCAACTTGGACACCGATGAAAAACTGTTTTTT.

This chain joins TRBV6-5 and TRBJ1-2; possibly TRBD1 for D (6 bases). This CDR3 is 13 amino acids long. Per the germline V gene, CDR1 is MNHEY and CDR2 is SVGAGI. Trimming removed 1 base from V and 8 bases from J, with 11 bases in between. The CDR3 DNA follows: TGTGCCAGCAGTTACTGGGGGGCGCAAGGCTACACCTTC. Encoded protein: CASSYWGAQGYTF.

This chain uses TRBV7-2 with TRBJ1-1, with TRBD1 matching over 7 bases. Germline lookup yields CDR1 SGHTA and CDR2 FQGNSA. V was pared by 9 bases and J by 0 bases, with 7 bases of the junction left unmatched. This CDR3 has 14 amino acids. CDR3 DNA: TGTGCCAGAAGAAAGGGGGCTATGAACACTGAAGCTTTCTTT. Translated: CARRKGAMNTEAFF.

This clonotype was seen many times. V is TRBV6-5 and J is TRBJ1-2; D not resolved. Germline lookup yields CDR1 MNHEY and CDR2 SVGAGI. Trimming cost V 5 bases and J 6 bases, with 10 bases left between them. This CDR3 contains 12 residues. Here the CDR3 DNA reads TGTGCCAGCAGTCGTGGGTTAGATGGCTACACCTTC. Its translation is CASSRGLDGYTF.

This clonotype was seen a few times. This chain links TRBV2 with TRBJ1-4; TRBD1 agrees at 7 bases. V lost 6 bases to trimming and J lost 5 bases; unmatched junction nucleotides: 9. This CDR3 spans 15 amino acids. CDR1 SNHLY and CDR2 FYNNEI come from the germline V gene. Here the CDR3 reads CASSPDRAENEKLFF. DNA of the CDR3: TGTGCCAGCAGCCCCGACAGGGCCGAGAATGAAAAACTGTTTTTT.

This clonotype occurred a few times. The chain uses TRBV6-2 or TRBV6-3 and TRBJ2-4; D gene ambiguous. The CDR3 consists of 16 residues. V shed 0 bases and J shed 4 bases, with 13 bases lying between them. CDR1 MNHEY and CDR2 SVGEGT come from the germline V gene. CDR3 DNA sequence: TGTGCCAGCAGTTACTCGAGTAATCTGATTAAAAACATTCAGTACTTC. Its protein product is CASSYSSNLIKNIQYF.

The V call is TRBV7-2, the J call TRBJ2-7; the D gene is possibly TRBD2 (6 bases). The CDR3 is made up of 14 amino acids. Trimming took 6 bases from V and 1 from J, leaving 13 bases between them. In germline, CDR1 is SGHTA, CDR2 FQGNSA. CDR3: CASRPTSHSYEQYF. The CDR3 coding sequence is TGTGCCAGCAGGCCGACTAGTCATTCCTACGAGCAGTACTTC.

There are many counts of this clonotype. This chain uses TRBV6-2 or TRBV6-3 with TRBJ1-5, with D unresolved. CDR1 is MNHEY, CDR2 SVGEGT, per germline. The CDR3 has 14 residues. Trimming stripped 2 bases from V and 0 bases from J, with 5 bases between. Written as DNA, the CDR3 is TGTGCCAGCAGTTACGTGGATAGCAATCAGCCCCAGCATTTT. This codes for CASSYVDSNQPQHF.

This chain uses TRBV12-3 or TRBV12-4 with TRBJ2-1; the D gene is possibly TRBD1 (6 bases). The CDR3 is made up of 13 amino acids. Deletions cut 6 bases from V and 3 bases from J, with 9 bases between. CDR3 in amino acids: CASRDRIYNEQFF. The CDR3 DNA is TGTGCCAGCAGGGACAGAATCTACAATGAGCAGTTCTTC.

V is TRBV7-9 and J is TRBJ2-1, with D tentatively TRBD1 or TRBD2 (6 bases each). Germline V gene lookup returns CDR1 SEHNR and CDR2 FQNEAQ (reference sequence). Trimming pared 1 base from V and 8 bases from J, leaving 15 bases between. The CDR3 is made up of 15 amino acids. CDR3 DNA: TGTGCCAGCAGCTTAGGGGCAGGGGAGGCCGATGAGCAGTTCTTC. Amino acids: CASSLGAGEADEQFF.